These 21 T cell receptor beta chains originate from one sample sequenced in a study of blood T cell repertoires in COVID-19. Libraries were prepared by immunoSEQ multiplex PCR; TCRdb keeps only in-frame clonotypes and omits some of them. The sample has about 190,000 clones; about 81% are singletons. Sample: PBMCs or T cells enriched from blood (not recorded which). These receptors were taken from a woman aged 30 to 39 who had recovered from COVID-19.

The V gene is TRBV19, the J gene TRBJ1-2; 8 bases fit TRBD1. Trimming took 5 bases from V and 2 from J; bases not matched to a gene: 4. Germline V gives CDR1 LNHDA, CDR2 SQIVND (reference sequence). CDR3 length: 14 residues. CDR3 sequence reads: CASSDRGDNYGYTF. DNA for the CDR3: TGTGCCAGTAGTGACAGGGGAGACAACTATGGCTACACCTTC.

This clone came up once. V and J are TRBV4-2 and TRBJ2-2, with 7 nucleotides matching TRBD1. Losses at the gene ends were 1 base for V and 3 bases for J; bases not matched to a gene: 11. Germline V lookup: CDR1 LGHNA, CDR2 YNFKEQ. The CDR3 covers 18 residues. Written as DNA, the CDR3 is TGTGCCAGCAGCCAAGGCTCGACAGGGAAACTATACACCGGGGAGCTGTTTTTT. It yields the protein CASSQGSTGKLYTGELFF.

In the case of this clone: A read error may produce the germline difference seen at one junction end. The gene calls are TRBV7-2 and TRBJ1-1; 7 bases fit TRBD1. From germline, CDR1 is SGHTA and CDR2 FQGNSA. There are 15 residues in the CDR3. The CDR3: CASSLAGTANTEAFF. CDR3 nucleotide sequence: TGTGCCAGCAGCTTAGCCGGGACAGCGAACACTGAAGCCTTCTTT.

The CDR3 nucleotides read TGTGCCAGCACATCTTACTCCGGGACAGGGTCCTACGAGCAGTACTTC. This codes for CASTSYSGTGSYEQYF. The V and J genes are TRBV28 and TRBJ2-7; TRBD1 agrees at 9 bases. Germline loops: CDR1 MDHEN, CDR2 SYDVKM. This CDR3 spans 16 amino acids. V lost 7 bases to trimming and J lost 1 base; unmatched junction nucleotides: 11.

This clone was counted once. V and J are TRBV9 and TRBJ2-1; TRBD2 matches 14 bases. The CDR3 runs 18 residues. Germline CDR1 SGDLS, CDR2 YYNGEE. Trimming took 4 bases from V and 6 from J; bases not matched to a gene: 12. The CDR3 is CASSPNNGLAGGSNEQFF. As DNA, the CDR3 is TGTGCCAGCAGCCCTAACAACGGACTAGCGGGAGGATCCAATGAGCAGTTCTTC.

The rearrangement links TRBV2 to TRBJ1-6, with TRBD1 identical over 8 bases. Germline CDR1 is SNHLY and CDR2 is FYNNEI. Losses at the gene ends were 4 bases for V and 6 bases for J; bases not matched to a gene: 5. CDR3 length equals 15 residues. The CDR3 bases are TGTGCCAGCAGTGGGCGACAGGGGCTTAATTCACCCCTCCACTTT. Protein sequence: CASSGRQGLNSPLHF.

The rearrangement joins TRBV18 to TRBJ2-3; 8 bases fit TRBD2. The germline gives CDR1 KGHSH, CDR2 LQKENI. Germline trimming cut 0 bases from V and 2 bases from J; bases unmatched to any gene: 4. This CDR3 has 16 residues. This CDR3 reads CASSPPTSGPTDTQYF. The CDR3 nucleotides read TGTGCCAGCTCACCACCAACTAGCGGTCCCACAGATACGCAGTATTTT. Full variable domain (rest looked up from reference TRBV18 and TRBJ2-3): NAGVMQNPRHLVRRRGQEARLRCSPMKGHSHVYWYRQLPEEGLKFMVYLQKENIIDESGMPKERFSAEFPKEGPSILRIQQVVRGDSAAYFCASSPPTSGPTDTQYFGPGTRLTVL.

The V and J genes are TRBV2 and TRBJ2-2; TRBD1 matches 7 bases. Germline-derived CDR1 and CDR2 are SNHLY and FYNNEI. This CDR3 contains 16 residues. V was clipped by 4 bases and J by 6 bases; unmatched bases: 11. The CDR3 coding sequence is TGTGCCAGCAGTGCCCTGGGCAGGGGGTCACCCGGGGAGCTGTTTTTT. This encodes CASSALGRGSPGELFF. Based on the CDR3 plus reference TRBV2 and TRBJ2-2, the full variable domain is EPEVTQTPSHQVTQMGQEVILRCVPISNHLYFYWYRQILGQKVEFLVSFYNNEISEKSEIFDDQFSVERPDGSNFTLKIRSTKLEDSAMYFCASSALGRGSPGELFFGEGSRLTVL.

The CDR3 sequence: CASSPRDNGLGYTF. CDR3 coding DNA: TGTGCCAGCTCCCCTCGGGACAATGGGCTTGGCTACACCTTC. This chain links TRBV18 with TRBJ1-2; D is possibly TRBD1 (6 bases). The CDR3 consists of 14 residues. CDR1 KGHSH and CDR2 LQKENI come from the germline V gene. V was trimmed by 6 bases and J by 7 bases, leaving 18 bases between them.

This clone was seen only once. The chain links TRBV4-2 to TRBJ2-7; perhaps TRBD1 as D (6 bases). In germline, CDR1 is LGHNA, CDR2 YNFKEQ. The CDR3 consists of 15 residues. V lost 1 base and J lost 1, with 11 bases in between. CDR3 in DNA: TGTGCCAGCAGCCAAGCAGGGGCGGCGTCCTACGAGCAGTACTTC. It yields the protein CASSQAGAASYEQYF.

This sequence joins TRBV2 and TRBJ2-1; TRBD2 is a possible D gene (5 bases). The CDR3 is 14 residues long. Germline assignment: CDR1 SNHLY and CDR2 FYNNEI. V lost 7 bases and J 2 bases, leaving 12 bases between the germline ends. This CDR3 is CASNQRAPYNEQFF. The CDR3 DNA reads TGTGCCAGCAATCAGAGGGCCCCCTACAATGAGCAGTTCTTC. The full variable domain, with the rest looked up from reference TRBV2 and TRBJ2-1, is EPEVTQTPSHQVTQMGQEVILRCVPISNHLYFYWYRQILGQKVEFLVSFYNNEISEKSEIFDDQFSVERPDGSNFTLKIRSTKLEDSAMYFCASNQRAPYNEQFFGPGTRLTVL.

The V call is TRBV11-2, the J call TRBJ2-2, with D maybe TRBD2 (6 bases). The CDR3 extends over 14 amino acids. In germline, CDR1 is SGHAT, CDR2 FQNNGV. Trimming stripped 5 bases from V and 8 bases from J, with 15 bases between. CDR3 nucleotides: TGTGCCAGCAGCCAGACTAGTAATGGTGGGGAGCTGTTTTTT. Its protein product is CASSQTSNGGELFF.

The CDR3 region is CASGLRGAYGYTF. CDR3 nucleotide sequence: TGTGCCAGCGGCCTTCGCGGGGCCTATGGCTACACCTTC. The gene calls are TRBV6-5 and TRBJ1-2; the D gene is possibly TRBD1 (5 bases). The V gene's germline CDR1 is MNHEY and CDR2 SVGAGI. The CDR3 spans 13 residues. V was clipped by 8 bases and J by 4 bases, with 14 bases between them.

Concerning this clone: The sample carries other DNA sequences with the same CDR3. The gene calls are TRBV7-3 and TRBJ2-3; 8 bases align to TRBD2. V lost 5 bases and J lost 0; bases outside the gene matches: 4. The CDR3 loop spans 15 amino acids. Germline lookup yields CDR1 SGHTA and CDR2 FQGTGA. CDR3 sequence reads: CASSQSGGSTDTQYF. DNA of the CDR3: TGTGCCAGCAGCCAATCGGGGGGGAGCACAGATACGCAGTATTTT.

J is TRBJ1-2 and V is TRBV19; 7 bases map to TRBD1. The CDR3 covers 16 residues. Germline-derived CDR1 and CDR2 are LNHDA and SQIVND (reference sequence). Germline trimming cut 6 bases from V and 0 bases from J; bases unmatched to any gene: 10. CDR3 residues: CASSPRTGSANYGYTF. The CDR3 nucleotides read TGTGCCAGTAGCCCTAGGACAGGATCCGCTAACTATGGCTACACCTTC.

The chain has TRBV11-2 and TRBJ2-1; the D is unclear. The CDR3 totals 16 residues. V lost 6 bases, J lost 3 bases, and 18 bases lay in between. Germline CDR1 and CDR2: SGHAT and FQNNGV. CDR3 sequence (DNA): TGTGCCAGCAGTTCTTCCGGCAGTGGGCTCTACAATGAGCAGTTCTTC. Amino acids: CASSSSGSGLYNEQFF. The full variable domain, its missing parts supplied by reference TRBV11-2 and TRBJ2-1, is EAGVAQSPRYKIIEKRQSVAFWCNPISGHATLYWYQQILGQGPKLLIQFQNNGVVDDSQLPKDRFSAERLKGVDSTLKIQPAKLEDSAVYLCASSSSGSGLYNEQFFGPGTRLTVL.

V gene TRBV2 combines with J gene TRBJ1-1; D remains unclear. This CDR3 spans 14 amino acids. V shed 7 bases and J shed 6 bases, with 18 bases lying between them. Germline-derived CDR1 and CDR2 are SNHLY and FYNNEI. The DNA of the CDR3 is TGTGCCAGCACGATCGACACCACGGGAGCTGAAGCTTTCTTT. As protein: CASTIDTTGAEAFF.

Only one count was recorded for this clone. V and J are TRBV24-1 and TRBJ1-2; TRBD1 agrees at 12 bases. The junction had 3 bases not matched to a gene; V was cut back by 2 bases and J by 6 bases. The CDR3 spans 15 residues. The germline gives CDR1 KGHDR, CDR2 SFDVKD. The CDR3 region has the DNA TGTGCCACCAGTGATTCCGGGACAGGGGGCGATGGCTACACCTTC. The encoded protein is CATSDSGTGGDGYTF.

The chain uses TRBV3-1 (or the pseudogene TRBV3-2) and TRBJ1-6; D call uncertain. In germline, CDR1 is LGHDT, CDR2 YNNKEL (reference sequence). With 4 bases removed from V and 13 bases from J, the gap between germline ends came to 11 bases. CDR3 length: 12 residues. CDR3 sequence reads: CASSPPGSPLHF. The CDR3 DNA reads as TGTGCCAGCAGCCCCCCCGGGTCCCCCCTCCACTTT.

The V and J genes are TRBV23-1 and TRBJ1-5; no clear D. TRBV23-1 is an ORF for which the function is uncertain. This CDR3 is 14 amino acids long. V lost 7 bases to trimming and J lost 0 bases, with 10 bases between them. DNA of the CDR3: TGCGCCAGCAATCACAGACATAGCAATCAGCCCCAGCATTTT. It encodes CASNHRHSNQPQHF.

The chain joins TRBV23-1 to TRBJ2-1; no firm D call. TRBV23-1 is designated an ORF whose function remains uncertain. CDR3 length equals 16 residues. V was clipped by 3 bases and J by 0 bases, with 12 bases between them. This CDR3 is CASSQIPESSYNEQFF. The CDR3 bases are TGCGCCAGCAGTCAGATTCCGGAGAGCTCCTACAATGAGCAGTTCTTC.